The T cell receptor (beta chain) described here comes from a study of OX40 agonist ivuxolimab in advanced cancers. The data were produced by immunoSEQ multiplex PCR, yet TCRdb's version contains in-frame clones alone and is incomplete. The table records about 89,000 clones, 70% to 90% of them present only once. This CDR3 region has 15 residues. Germline V gene data show CDR1 as SGHTA and CDR2 as FQGNSA. Trimming at V came to 3 bases and at J to 4 bases, leaving 5 bases not matched to a gene. The chain links TRBV7-2 to TRBJ1-1; 10 positions agree with TRBD1. The sample was CD4+ or CD8+ T cells sorted from blood, taken in a trial of the OX40 agonist ivuxolimab. The sequence was obtained from an adult with an advanced solid tumor such as melanoma, head and neck, liver or kidney cancer. The CDR3 DNA sequence: TGTGCCAGCAGCTTCGGACAGGGGGTCGGCACTGAAGCTTTCTTT. Amino acid sequence: CASSFGQGVGTEAFF.